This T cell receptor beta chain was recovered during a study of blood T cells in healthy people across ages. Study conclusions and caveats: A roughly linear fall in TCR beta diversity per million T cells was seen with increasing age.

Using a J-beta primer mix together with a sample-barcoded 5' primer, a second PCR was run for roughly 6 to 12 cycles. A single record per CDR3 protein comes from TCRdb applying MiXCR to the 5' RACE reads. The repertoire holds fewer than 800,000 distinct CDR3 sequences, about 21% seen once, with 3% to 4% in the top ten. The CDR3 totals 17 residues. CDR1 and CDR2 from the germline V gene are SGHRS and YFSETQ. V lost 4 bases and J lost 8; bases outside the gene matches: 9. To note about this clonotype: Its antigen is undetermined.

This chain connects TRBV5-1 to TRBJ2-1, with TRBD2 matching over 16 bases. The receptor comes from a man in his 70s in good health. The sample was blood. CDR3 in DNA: TGCGCCAGCAGCCCGGTGGGACTAGCGGGAGGGCCCGATGAGCAGTTCTTC. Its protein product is CASSPVGLAGGPDEQFF.